This record covers a single TCR beta chain. Its antigen remains unknown. These data come from a study of T cell responses to AZD1222 COVID-19 vaccine. Study conclusions and caveats: Among those given AZD1222, only five or six were seropositive at baseline. In the spike-specific TCR repertoire, nearly half reportedly target unmutated variant regions. Spike-specific TCRs gained breadth and depth after people received two AZD1222 doses.

Second-dose intervals near 4 or 12 weeks were combined. Sequenced by immunoSEQ multiplex PCR; TCRdb stores in-frame clones only, minus some. This table holds 90,000 to 150,000 clones, roughly 90% found once. This CDR3 is built from 15 residues. Trimming removed 1 base at V and 1 base at J, with 10 bases between. In germline, CDR1 is SGHVS, CDR2 FQNEAQ. This TCR was sampled from an adult who received the AZD1222 COVID-19 vaccine. The chain couples TRBV7-8 to TRBJ1-1; D gene unclear. Sequencing was performed on peripheral blood, taken 28 days after the second AZD1222 dose. This chain's CDR3 is CASSLGGGRNTEAFF. Written as DNA, the CDR3 is TGTGCCAGCAGCTTAGGGGGAGGAAGGAACACTGAAGCTTTCTTT.